The 17 T cell receptor beta chains listed next were all sequenced from one sample in a study of T cells in Graves' hyperthyroidism and ophthalmopathy (dated by TCRdb to the late 2010s). The library was produced with multiplex PCR. The reads were generated on an Illumina HiSeq 2000. TCR beta CDR3 regions were amplified from RNA transcripts. A first-round RT-PCR of the TCR CDR3 used the HTBI primer set with the Qiagen OneStep RT-PCR kit. TCRdb passed the public sequencing reads through fastp at Q25 and MiXCR, retaining productive beta sequences. Each record represents a unique CDR3 protein, reported with the most common genes and DNA among its rows. The sample data list approximately 560,000 distinct CDR3 sequences, and approximately 14% of these were observed just once. Of the sample, under 7.5% falls within the top ten clones. Sequencing used blood. All receptors derive from a woman between 25 and 40 years old with Graves' hyperthyroidism.

This chain links TRBV3-1 with TRBJ2-7; 7 bases map to TRBD2. Per germline, CDR1 LGHDT and CDR2 YNNKEL (reference sequence). This CDR3 contains 16 residues. Trimming cost V 1 base and J 0 bases; bases outside gene matches: 6. The CDR3 nucleotides read TGTGCCAGCAGCCAAGCAGCGGGATTATACTCCTACGAGCAGTACTTC. Protein: CASSQAAGLYSYEQYF.

J is TRBJ2-1 and V is TRBV4-3, with 7 bases identical to TRBD2. Germline CDR1 LGHNA, CDR2 YSLEER. The CDR3 is made up of 15 amino acids. V was pared by 3 bases and J by 5 bases, with 7 bases of the junction left unmatched. CDR3 DNA sequence: TGCGCCAGCAGCCACGGGACGGGAGGAGACAATGAGCAGTTCTTC. Its protein product is CASSHGTGGDNEQFF.

Comment on this clonotype: Lacking the conserved final phenylalanine or tryptophan, this CDR3 likely reflects a read error. The V gene is TRBV4-3, the J gene TRBJ1-2; weak D call: TRBD1 (6 bases). V shed 1 base and J shed 7 bases, with 22 bases lying between them. The CDR3 length is 17 residues. Per the germline V gene, CDR1 is LGHNA and CDR2 is YSLEER. CDR3 region: CASSQGPFIPGQTGYTL. CDR3 in DNA: TGCGCCAGCAGCCAAGGCCCATTTATTCCGGGACAAACTGGCTACACCCTC.

In its sample, this clonotype was seen a few times. In DNA, the CDR3 is TGTGCCAGCAGGATTGGATTTAACACTGAAGCTTTCTTT. This sequence encodes CASRIGFNTEAFF. V is TRBV27 and J is TRBJ1-1; D not resolved. V lost 6 bases, J lost 2 bases, and 10 bases lay in between. CDR3 length: 13 amino acids. The germline gives CDR1 MNHEY, CDR2 SMNVEV (reference sequence).

This clonotype was counted a few times. The chain is built from TRBV9 and TRBJ2-1; unclear D gene. The CDR3 consists of 15 residues. V dropped 3 bases and J dropped 3 bases, with 13 bases sitting between them. Germline V lookup: CDR1 SGDLS, CDR2 YYNGEE. CDR3 DNA: TGTGCCAGCAGCGAAAGCGCAATCCTCTACAATGAGCAGTTCTTC. It translates to CASSESAILYNEQFF.

This chain connects TRBV24-1 to TRBJ2-1; D not certain. The V end was cut by 3 bases, the J end by 9 bases, with 8 bases between. This CDR3 comprises 12 residues. From germline, CDR1 is KGHDR and CDR2 SFDVKD. Here the CDR3 DNA reads TGTGCCACCAGTGATGGGAATTTTGAGCAGTTCTTC. Amino acids: CATSDGNFEQFF.

This chain uses TRBV6-4 with TRBJ1-1; unclear D gene. Trimming left V 2 bases short and J 8 bases short, with 6 bases between. The CDR3 is 11 amino acids. Germline loops: CDR1 MRHNA, CDR2 SNTAGT. The CDR3 DNA follows: TGTGCCAGCAGTGACCAAGGAGAAGCTTTCTTT. This gives the protein CASSDQGEAFF.

In this sample, this clonotype turned up many times. The gene calls are TRBV5-1 and TRBJ2-1; no firm D call. Trimming cost V 0 bases and J 8 bases, with 9 bases left between them. CDR1 SGHRS and CDR2 YFSETQ come from the germline V gene. This CDR3 has 13 amino acids. In DNA form, the CDR3 reads TGCGCCAGCAGCTTGGCCAGAATTTATGAGCAGTTCTTC. Translation gives CASSLARIYEQFF. The whole variable domain, remainder taken from reference TRBV5-1 and TRBJ2-1, is KAGVTQTPRYLIKTRGQQVTLSCSPISGHRSVSWYQQTPGQGLQFLFEYFSETQRNKGNFPGRFSGRQFSNSRSEMNVSTLELGDSALYLCASSLARIYEQFFGPGTRLTVL.

In its sample, this clonotype was seen a few times. A read error is possible here, since a much larger clone lies one base away. The V and J genes are TRBV12-3 or TRBV12-4 and TRBJ2-1; D not resolved. V dropped 4 bases and J dropped 9 bases, with 19 bases sitting between them. CDR3 length: 15 residues. CDR3 loop: CASSWVRRSRGEQFF. In DNA, the CDR3 is TGTGCCAGCAGTTGGGTTCGGCGCAGCCGCGGTGAGCAGTTCTTC.

Only a few counts were recorded for this clonotype. The gene calls are TRBV12-5 and TRBJ2-1; weak D call: TRBD2 (5 bases). CDR3 length: 13 residues. Germline V gene sequence: CDR1 LGHNT, CDR2 FRNRAP. V lost 5 bases to trimming and J lost 4 bases, with 9 bases between them. The CDR3 nucleotides read TGTGCTAGTGGTCAGGACTTTTACAATGAGCAGTTCTTC. Translation: CASGQDFYNEQFF.

In this sample, this clonotype turned up many times. This chain connects TRBV30 to TRBJ1-1; D gene unclear. Germline loops: CDR1 GTSNPN, CDR2 SVGIG (reference sequence). This CDR3 region has 11 residues. V was clipped by 5 bases and J by 5 bases, with 9 bases between them. The chain's CDR3 is CAWVDGTEAFF. Written as DNA, the CDR3 is TGTGCCTGGGTGGACGGGACTGAAGCTTTCTTT.

This clonotype has a handful of counts. V gene TRBV29-1 combines with J gene TRBJ2-7, with TRBD1 as a possible D gene (6 bases). The CDR3 loop spans 11 amino acids. CDR1 and CDR2 from the germline V gene are SQVTM and ANQGSEA. V gave up 6 bases and J gave up 7 bases, with 13 bases separating them. CDR3: CSVGDISEQYF. As DNA, the CDR3 is TGCAGCGTGGGGGACATCTCGGAGCAGTACTTC.

This clonotype was observed at least ten times. The gene calls are TRBV6-6 and TRBJ2-3, with D perhaps given as TRBD1 or TRBD2 (6 bases each). The CDR3 runs 14 residues. V shed 2 bases and J shed 2 bases, with 8 bases lying between them. The germline V gene has CDR1 MNHNY and CDR2 SVGAGI (reference sequence). The CDR3 coding sequence is TGTGCCAGCAGTTACGGGGGGCTCACAGATACGCAGTATTTT. It codes for CASSYGGLTDTQYF.

As regards this clonotype: It may be a read error: a sequence one base away is much more abundant. The chain carries TRBV27 and TRBJ1-1; the D gene is possibly TRBD1 (6 bases). The CDR3 runs to 13 residues. CDR1 MNHEY and CDR2 SMNVEV come from the germline V gene (reference sequence). V dropped 8 bases and J dropped 6 bases, with 16 bases sitting between them. CDR3 DNA: TGTGCCAGCGCAACCTACAGGGACGCTGAAGCTTTCTTT. Amino acids: CASATYRDAEAFF.

In this sample, this clonotype turned up many times. The chain combines TRBV6-5 with TRBJ2-5; a weak D match, TRBD1 (7 bases). Germline V gene sequence: CDR1 MNHEY, CDR2 SVGAGI. This CDR3 region has 15 residues. Between the trimmed V and J ends, which lost 0 bases and 2 bases, there was a span of 10 bases. CDR3 nucleotide sequence: TGTGCCAGCAGTTACTCGGAGGGACAGCAAGAGACCCAGTACTTC. Translated, it gives CASSYSEGQQETQYF.

This clonotype was observed a handful of times. The CDR3 loop is CSAQTYPRDTEAFF. DNA of the CDR3: TGCAGTGCGCAAACATATCCTAGGGACACTGAAGCTTTCTTT. This chain uses TRBV20-1 with TRBJ1-1; D gene uncertain. Germline V gene data show CDR1 as DFQATT and CDR2 as SNEGSKA (reference sequence). This CDR3 has 14 residues. V was pared by 6 bases and J by 3 bases, with 17 bases between.

In this sample, this clonotype turned up many times. The chain has TRBV7-3 and TRBJ2-1; D is unresolved. Germline-derived CDR1 and CDR2 are SGHTA and FQGTGA. The CDR3 is made up of 17 amino acids. The ends were cut back, 0 bases at V and 1 base at J, with 13 bases in the middle. In DNA, the CDR3 is TGTGCCAGCAGCTTAACCCCCCGCCGCGAATCCTACAATGAGCAGTTCTTC. This sequence encodes CASSLTPRRESYNEQFF.